The rows below give T cell receptor beta chains drawn from one sample of a study of CD8 T cells in ankylosing spondylitis. TCRdb recomputed calls from the 5' RACE reads with MiXCR, one row per CDR3 protein. The table shows 500,000 to 550,000 distinct CDR3 sequences, with about an eighth occurring only once. Sequencing was performed on blood, either unsorted or a sorted T cell fraction (not recorded which). The source of these receptors is a male donor with ankylosing spondylitis. The CDR3 runs from the conserved cysteine through the conserved F or W. The D gene is left open where the match is weak. Clone size is stated in some rows and not others, as once, few, many or a class when expanded.

TRBV15	few	NA	TRBJ2-7	CATSRPLASLGYEQYF	TGTGCCACCAGCCGTCCTCTAGCGTCTTTAGGGTACGAGCAGTACTTC
TRBV11-3	NA	TRBD1	TRBJ2-5	CASSPEGQWYQETQYF	TGTGCCAGCAGCCCCGAGGGACAGTGGTACCAAGAGACCCAGTACTTC
TRBV5-1	NA	TRBD1	TRBJ2-3	CASSTPRQGRPDTQYF	TGCGCCAGCAGCACCCCACGACAGGGAAGGCCAGATACGCAGTATTTT
TRBV7-9	few	NA	TRBJ1-5	CASSWDPARGSNQPQHF	TGTGCCAGCAGCTGGGACCCAGCACGGGGAAGCAATCAGCCCCAGCATTTT
TRBV7-2	NA	NA	TRBJ2-5	CASSLVVRETQYF	TGTGCCAGCAGCTTAGTGGTGCGAGAGACCCAGTACTTC
TRBV29-1	few	TRBD1	TRBJ1-1	CSVVLWTGMNTEAFF	TGCAGCGTGGTCCTATGGACAGGGATGAACACTGAAGCTTTCTTT
TRBV5-1	few	TRBD2	TRBJ2-7	CASSRGLAETYEQYF	TGCGCCAGCAGCCGTGGGCTAGCGGAGACCTACGAGCAGTACTTC
TRBV20-1	NA	NA	TRBJ1-3	CSASAGAGNTIYF	TGCAGTGCTAGTGCGGGGGCTGGAAACACCATATATTTT
TRBV25-1	few	TRBD1	TRBJ1-5	CASRTDREGHSNQPQHF	TGTGCCAGCAGGACGGACAGGGAAGGTCATAGCAATCAGCCCCAGCATTTT
TRBV6-5	NA	NA	TRBJ2-5	CASSYGGVRETQYF	TGTGCCAGCAGTTACGGGGGAGTCCGGGAGACCCAGTACTTC
TRBV7-9	NA	TRBD2	TRBJ2-7	CASSLFSSGSYEQYF	TGTGCCAGCAGCTTATTTTCTAGCGGATCATACGAGCAGTACTTC
TRBV10-2	NA	TRBD1	TRBJ2-1	CASSPDRGHYNEQFF	TGCGCCAGCTCCCCGGACAGGGGCCACTACAATGAGCAGTTCTTC
TRBV25-1	once	NA	TRBJ2-7	CASSAPGTTVSYEQYF	TGTGCCAGCAGCGCCCCAGGGACGACAGTCTCCTACGAGCAGTACTTC
TRBV11-3	NA	NA	TRBJ2-1	CASSFVTAGEQFF	TGTGCCAGCAGCTTTGTCACGGCGGGGGAGCAGTTCTTC
TRBV5-1	many	NA	TRBJ1-6	CASSLQGGNSPLHF	TGTGCCAGCAGTTTACAGGGCGGGAATTCACCCCTCCACTTT
TRBV24-1	few	NA	TRBJ2-1	CATSRTSVIGTEQFF	TGTGCCACCAGTCGAACCAGCGTTATCGGGACTGAGCAGTTCTTC
TRBV6-5	few	NA	TRBJ2-2	CASSYSIAGYAGELFF	TGTGCCAGCAGTTACTCGATCGCGGGGTACGCCGGGGAGCTGTTTTTT
TRBV20-1	many	NA	TRBJ1-6	CSASMPDKGRHSPLHF	TGCAGTGCTAGTATGCCAGACAAGGGGCGGCATTCACCCCTCCACTTT
TRBV10-1	NA	TRBD2	TRBJ2-5	CASSERLAGAETQYF	TGCGCCAGCAGTGAAAGGCTAGCGGGAGCAGAGACCCAGTACTTC
TRBV20-1	NA	NA	TRBJ2-2	CSALDRTGELFF	TGCAGTGCTCTTGACAGGACCGGGGAGCTGTTTTTT
TRBV27	few	NA	TRBJ1-6	CASSFVSTGDSPLHF	TGTGCCAGCAGTTTTGTCTCGACGGGGGATTCACCCCTCCACTTT
TRBV10-3	few	TRBD2	TRBJ2-2	CAISEVGLAGGSGELFF	TGTGCCATCAGTGAGGTCGGACTAGCGGGAGGTAGCGGGGAGCTGTTTTTT